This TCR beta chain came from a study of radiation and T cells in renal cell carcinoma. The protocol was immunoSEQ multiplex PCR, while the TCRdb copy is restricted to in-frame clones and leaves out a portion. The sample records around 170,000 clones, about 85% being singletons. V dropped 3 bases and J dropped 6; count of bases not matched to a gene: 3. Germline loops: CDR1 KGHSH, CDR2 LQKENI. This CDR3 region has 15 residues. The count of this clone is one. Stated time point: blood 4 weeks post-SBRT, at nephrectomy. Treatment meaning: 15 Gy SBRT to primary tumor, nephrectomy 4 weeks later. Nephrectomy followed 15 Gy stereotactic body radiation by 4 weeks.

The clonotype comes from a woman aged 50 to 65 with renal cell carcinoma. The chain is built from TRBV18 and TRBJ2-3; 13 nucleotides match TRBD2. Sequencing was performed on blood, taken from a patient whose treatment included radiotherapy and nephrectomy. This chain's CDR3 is CASSPGLAGVDTQYF. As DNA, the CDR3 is TGTGCCAGCTCACCCGGACTAGCGGGGGTTGATACGCAGTATTTT.